This TCR beta chain was recovered during a study of T cells in Graves' hyperthyroidism and ophthalmopathy (dated by TCRdb to 2018 to 2020). In the study overall: TCR V-J signatures able to tell the groups apart were searched for in a discovery cohort of more than 90 patients, of whom 43 had Graves' ophthalmopathy and around 58 had stable Graves' hyperthyroidism. Prospective prediction of ophthalmopathy was tested in an independent validation cohort consisting of some 20 hyperthyroidism patients and approximately 16 patients who later progressed to ophthalmopathy. The approximately 97 discovery patients were randomly divided into training and test sets at a 7:3 ratio. The study also compared thyroid tissue and blood T-cell repertoires from about 6 Graves' hyperthyroidism patients. After blood sampling, hyperthyroidism patients were treated with methimazole at a starting dose of 30 mg daily, and ophthalmopathy patients were treated with high-dose intravenous methylprednisolone. According to the paper, TCR Vbeta CDR3 sequencing was carried out on 135 peripheral blood samples, which came from 40 to 45 ophthalmopathy, under 80 hyperthyroidism and roughly 17 progressor patients.

Patients with uncontrolled infections, other autoimmune diseases, pregnancy or lactation were excluded. Clinical symptoms, serum thyroxine and TRAb, thyroid ultrasound, and orbital computed tomography formed the basis for the diagnoses. Total RNA was extracted with Trizol reagent, and quality was checked on an Agilent 2100 Bioanalyzer. This clonotype was counted a few times. There is no known antigen for this receptor. Qualities for individual bases were not recorded, and no much larger clone is one base off. The TCR beta CDR3 regions were amplified from the RNA transcripts. For the first round of RT-PCR on the TCR CDR3, the HTBI primer set was used together with the Qiagen OneStep RT-PCR kit. The libraries were constructed in a second round of multiplex PCR and then size-selected and purified. Libraries were sequenced paired-end with 100 bp reads on an Illumina HiSeq2000. As for the authors' bioinformatics: SOAPnuke was used to process the raw data, with reads discarded if the reads contained adapters or uncalled bases, had a mean Phred below 15, or lacked an exact constant-primer or identifier match. COPE v1.2.5 was used to merge high-quality paired reads, and clonotypes were defined as unique nucleotide sequences. MiTCR v1.1 was used to align clonotypes to the IMGT TRBV, TRBD and TRBJ reference segments. The analysis was restricted to V-J combinations with a frequency above 0.0001, which together covered 99.2% of the repertoires. A TCS score was defined as the ratio of F50 (clonal expansion) to E x V (chaos), with BLOSUM62-based TCRdist applied between CDR3 peptides within each V-J. Welch's t-statistics and random forest reduced roughly 540 V-J features to 10 to 15, which were used in a naive Bayes classifier (R e1071). Thyroid-blood repertoire similarity was quantified with the Morisita-Horn index. TCRdb passed the public sequencing reads through fastp at Q25 and MiXCR, retaining productive beta sequences. Rows with one shared CDR3 protein collapse into an entry with the most common genes and DNA. The V and J calls were not made by the authors but by TCRdb's processing. Recorded for this sample are 660,000 or so distinct CDR3 sequences; just under 45% of them occurred a single time. Clones ranked in the top ten supply approximately 6.8% of the sample.

The CDR3, cysteine through phenylalanine, is 15 amino acids long. Only the CDR3 part of the read is kept: 45 bases, read in frame from the first base. CDR1 and CDR2 are read off the germline V gene as SGHAT and FQNNGV. The germline V and J ends show losses of 5 bases and 5 bases respectively, and no gene match explains 7 bases of the junction. Findings and caveats that apply to the study as a whole: In validation, the model predicted progression to ophthalmopathy a median of 6.5 months before onset, with roughly 70% sensitivity and roughly 79% specificity. Sample size was not statistically predetermined, and blinding of investigators to group allocation was not performed. A 13 V-J signature model separated ophthalmopathy from stable hyperthyroidism, with approximately 86% sensitivity and approximately 81% specificity in cross-validation and 80%/75% in testing. Most expanded thyroid clonotypes (frequency above 0.001) were also detected in blood, suggesting blood repertoires may reflect thyroid immune responses.

What was sequenced was peripheral blood or thyroid tissue (not recorded which). The TCR originated in an adult man with Graves' disease, either hyperthyroidism or ophthalmopathy (not recorded which). The sequence is built from TRBV11-2 and TRBJ1-1, with 11 bases in between that match TRBD1. The CDR3 protein is CASSLRTGGSTEAFF. Here is the DNA: TGTGCCAGCAGCCTCCGGACAGGGGGCTCGACTGAAGCTTTCTTT. Outside the CDR3, residues come from the reference TRBV11-2 and TRBJ1-1 proteins, so the full variable domain is: EAGVAQSPRYKIIEKRQSVAFWCNPISGHATLYWYQQILGQGPKLLIQFQNNGVVDDSQLPKDRFSAERLKGVDSTLKIQPAKLEDSAVYLCASSLRTGGSTEAFFGQGTRLTVV.